This is a list of T cell receptor beta chains from one sample in a study of T cells in Graves' hyperthyroidism and ophthalmopathy. TCRdb analysed the multiplex PCR reads with MiXCR anew, one entry per CDR3 protein. The sample lists 800,000 or so distinct CDR3 sequences; approximately 40% were seen once. Source material: blood. The receptors stem from a man younger than 35 with Graves' hyperthyroidism. The CDR3 runs from the conserved cysteine through the conserved F or W. D genes are given only for firm matches. A row's size may be missing; if present it is once, few, many or a size class.

TRBV7-9	few	TRBD2	TRBJ2-7	CASSLDASGSDHEQYF	TGTGCCAGCAGCTTAGATGCTAGCGGGAGCGATCACGAGCAGTACTTC
TRBV29-1	few	-	TRBJ1-1	CSVTYPVDSGATEAFF	TGCAGCGTTACCTATCCCGTAGACTCCGGGGCCACTGAAGCTTTCTTT
TRBV29-1	many	TRBD1	TRBJ2-7	CSVEKTGGYEQYF	TGCAGCGTTGAAAAGACAGGGGGCTACGAGCAGTACTTC
TRBV19	many	-	TRBJ2-5	CATKRGDQETQYF	TGTGCCACCAAGAGGGGAGACCAAGAGACCCAGTACTTC
TRBV2	few	-	TRBJ2-2	CASGYGQNTGELFF	TGTGCCAGCGGATACGGACAAAACACCGGGGAGCTGTTTTTT
TRBV5-6	few	-	TRBJ1-2	CASSLEWGDYGYTF	TGTGCCAGCAGCTTGGAATGGGGGGACTATGGCTACACCTTC
TRBV25-1	-	TRBD1	TRBJ1-6	CASSGTGGVDSPLHF	TGTGCCAGCAGCGGGACAGGGGGCGTTGATTCACCCCTCCACTTT
TRBV5-1	few	TRBD2	TRBJ2-2	CASSLVREGLTGELFF	TGCGCCAGCAGCTTGGTGCGGGAGGGCCTGACCGGGGAGCTGTTTTTT
TRBV7-2	few	-	TRBJ2-5	CASSARTSAEETQYF	TGTGCCAGCAGCGCCCGGACATCAGCCGAGGAGACCCAGTACTTC
TRBV24-1	-	-	TRBJ1-3	CATSVGAGNTMYF	-
TRBV9	few	-	TRBJ1-1	CASSQDRGITEAFF	TGTGCCAGCAGCCAAGATCGGGGGATCACTGAAGCTTTCTTT
TRBV7-8	few	TRBD1	TRBJ1-2	CASSWDRELSYTF	TGTGCCAGCAGCTGGGACAGGGAATTGAGCTACACCTTC
TRBV6-5	few	-	TRBJ1-1	CATRDPDEAFF	TGTGCCACCCGGGACCCCGATGAAGCTTTCTTT
TRBV29-1	-	-	TRBJ2-5	CSGIGEQETQYF	TGCAGCGGTATAGGGGAACAAGAGACCCAGTACTTC
TRBV29-1	-	-	TRBJ2-7	CSGVGSSEQYF	TGCAGTGGGGTCGGGAGTTCCGAGCAGTACTTC
TRBV12-3/TRBV12-4	-	-	TRBJ1-4	CASAPTAEKLFF	TGTGCCAGCGCCCCGACGGCTGAAAAACTGTTTTTT
TRBV10-3	-	TRBD1	TRBJ2-3	CAIWTGSSQTDTQYF	TGTGCCATCTGGACAGGGTCAAGTCAGACAGATACGCAGTATTTT
TRBV28	-	-	TRBJ1-1	CASRVQLNTEAFF	TGTGCCAGCCGGGTCCAATTGAACACTGAAGCTTTCTTT
TRBV2	-	-	TRBJ1-2	CASSALAGFDGYTF	TGTGCCAGCAGTGCCCTGGCAGGGTTTGATGGCTACACCTTC
TRBV19	-	TRBD1	TRBJ1-4	CASSIRQGEDEKLFF	TGTGCCAGTAGTATCCGACAGGGGGAAGATGAAAAACTGTTTTTT
TRBV19	-	-	TRBJ1-6	CASIGTRSSYNSPLHF	TGTGCCAGTATAGGGACGAGGAGCTCCTATAATTCACCCCTCCACTTT
TRBV3-1	few	-	TRBJ2-5	CASSQVAGVETQYF	TGTGCCAGCAGCCAAGTCGCAGGGGTGGAGACCCAGTACTTC
TRBV6-5	-	-	TRBJ2-6	CATSKGGANVLTF	TGTGCCACCTCCAAAGGGGGGGCCAACGTCCTGACTTTC
TRBV5-8	few	TRBD1	TRBJ1-5	CASSWDRGLDQPQHF	TGTGCCAGCAGTTGGGACAGGGGATTAGACCAGCCCCAGCATTTT
TRBV7-2	few	-	TRBJ1-4	CASTQYPLGGNEKLFF	TGTGCCAGCACCCAATACCCGCTCGGAGGGAATGAAAAACTGTTTTTT
TRBV15	-	-	TRBJ1-4	CATSAGRIEGEKLFF	TGTGCCACCAGCGCGGGACGGATCGAAGGTGAAAAACTGTTTTTT
TRBV15	many	-	TRBJ2-7	CATSREKAGAYEQYF	TGTGCCACCAGCAGGGAAAAAGCGGGTGCCTACGAGCAGTACTTC
TRBV5-4	-	TRBD1	TRBJ2-7	CASSLARTGNYEQYF	TGTGCCAGCAGCTTAGCGCGGACAGGCAACTACGAGCAGTACTTC
TRBV20-1	few	TRBD2	TRBJ2-5	CSARSQAGEGETQYF	TGCAGTGCTAGAAGTCAAGCGGGGGAGGGAGAGACCCAGTACTTC
TRBV5-1	-	-	TRBJ1-1	CASTPPDTPAAFF	TGCGCCAGCACCCCTCCGGACACTCCGGCAGCTTTCTTT
TRBV9	many	-	TRBJ2-7	CASSPDEVVEEQYF	TGTGCCAGCAGCCCAGACGAGGTGGTTGAGGAGCAGTACTTC
TRBV3-1	-	-	TRBJ1-1	CASSGETGRGCF	TGTGCCAGCAGCGGGGAAACAGGGAGGGGGTGCTTT
TRBV19	-	-	TRBJ2-2	CASHQSTGELFF	TGTGCCAGTCACCAGAGCACCGGGGAGCTGTTTTTT
TRBV5-1	few	-	TRBJ2-7	CASSLEIWLGEGYEQYF	TGCGCCAGCAGCTTGGAGATTTGGTTAGGGGAAGGCTACGAGCAGTACTTC
TRBV19	many	-	TRBJ1-4	CASSTTADKIEKLFF	TGTGCCAGTAGTACGACAGCGGACAAGATTGAAAAACTGTTTTTT
TRBV12-3/TRBV12-4	few	-	TRBJ2-7	CASSQDRLVWEQYF	TGCGCCAGCAGCCAAGATCGCCTCGTCTGGGAGCAGTACTTC
TRBV7-2	-	TRBD1	TRBJ1-3	CASSQDRGDTIYF	TGTGCCAGCAGCCAGGACAGGGGGGACACCATATATTTT
TRBV2	-	-	TRBJ2-7	CASGGSGRVDEQYF	TGTGCCAGCGGGGGCAGTGGCCGTGTCGACGAGCAGTACTTC
TRBV25-1	-	-	TRBJ2-2	CASVKTGNTGELFF	TGTGCCAGCGTGAAGACAGGGAACACCGGGGAGCTGTTTTTT